This passage covers 25 T cell receptor beta chains from one sample sequenced in a study of molecular identifiers for immune sequencing clone quantification. TCRdb used MiXCR to reprocess the PCR reads, holding one entry per CDR3 protein. Here the sample spans about 510,000 distinct CDR3 sequences, around 25% being singletons. The sequenced sample was naive CD8+ T cells from blood, with Jurkat cell RNA spiked in. As for subset: FACS-sorted CD8+CD4-CCR7+CD45RA+ naive T cells. The receptors stem from a human donor in good health. Some libraries in this study had Jurkat cell RNA spiked in.

This chain links TRBV15 with TRBJ1-5; 7 positions match TRBD1. Per germline, CDR1 LNHNV and CDR2 YYDKDF (reference sequence). The CDR3 spans 14 residues. V gave up 5 bases and J gave up 7 bases; unmatched junction bases: 8. Here the CDR3 reads CATSPRQGRQPQHF. The CDR3 region has the DNA TGTGCCACCAGCCCCCGACAGGGAAGGCAGCCCCAGCATTTT.

The chain combines TRBV4-3 with TRBJ2-7; 8 nucleotides line up with TRBD1. V shed 0 bases and J 1 base; nucleotides not matched to a gene: 2. The CDR3 sequence is 15 residues long. Germline V gene lookup returns CDR1 LGHNA and CDR2 YSLEER. The CDR3 protein is CASSQDWDRSYEQYF. The DNA of the CDR3 is TGCGCCAGCAGCCAAGATTGGGACAGGTCCTACGAGCAGTACTTC.

In regard to this clonotype: A much larger clone is a single base away; this may be a read error. V gene TRBV7-9 combines with J gene TRBJ2-1; 11 bases map to TRBD2. With 5 bases clipped from V and 10 bases from J, the junction kept 10 bases outside the gene matches. This CDR3 contains 15 residues. Germline-derived CDR1 and CDR2 are SEHNR and FQNEAQ (reference sequence). The CDR3 sequence: CASSRLAGGGPEQFF. CDR3 coding DNA: TGTGCCAGCAGCCGTCTAGCGGGAGGTGGGCCCGAGCAGTTCTTC.

This clonotype was recorded at least ten times. The chain combines TRBV2 with TRBJ2-3; D is ambiguous. Trimming removed 5 bases from V and 0 bases from J, with 12 bases in between. This CDR3 has 15 residues. Germline loops: CDR1 SNHLY, CDR2 FYNNEI. In DNA form, the CDR3 reads TGTGCCAGCAGTCTGGACGGTTCTAGCACAGATACGCAGTATTTT. The encoded protein is CASSLDGSSTDTQYF.

The rearrangement uses TRBV30 and TRBJ1-1; 9 nucleotides match TRBD1. After removal of 4 bases from V and 5 bases from J, the junction contained 14 bases not matched to a gene. Germline V CDR1 and CDR2: GTSNPN, SVGIG (reference sequence). This CDR3 has 16 amino acids. CDR3 DNA: TGTGCCTGGACCTTGCCGGGACAGGGATTTCGAACTGAAGCTTTCTTT. Translated, it gives CAWTLPGQGFRTEAFF. Supplemented by reference TRBV30 and TRBJ1-1, the full variable domain reads SQTIHQWPATLVQPVGSPLSLECTVEGTSNPNLYWYRQAAGRGLQLLFYSVGIGQISSEVPQNLSASRPQDRQFILSSKKLLLSDSGFYLCAWTLPGQGFRTEAFFGQGTRLTVV.

This clonotype has a handful of counts. The chain links TRBV20-1 to TRBJ1-5, with a possible D match to TRBD1 (6 bases). Germline assignment: CDR1 DFQATT and CDR2 SNEGSKA (reference sequence). The CDR3 loop spans 15 amino acids. The CDR3 sequence is CSLGGVPNSNQPQHF. The CDR3 DNA follows: TGCAGCTTAGGGGGGGTACCAAATAGCAATCAGCCCCAGCATTTT.

This clonotype was picked up a small number of times. The rearrangement uses TRBV27 and TRBJ1-5, with D perhaps matching TRBD1 (5 bases). V was trimmed by 8 bases and J by 2 bases, leaving 13 bases between them. The V gene's germline CDR1 is MNHEY and CDR2 SMNVEV (reference sequence). The CDR3 contains 14 residues. This CDR3 is CASAGLGGNQPQHF. CDR3 sequence (DNA): TGTGCCAGCGCAGGGCTCGGGGGCAATCAGCCCCAGCATTTT.

The rearrangement uses TRBV4-3 and TRBJ1-5; D uncertain. The V gene's germline CDR1 is LGHNA and CDR2 YSLEER. V lost 0 bases and J 1 base, leaving 7 bases between the germline ends. There are 15 residues in the CDR3. As DNA, the CDR3 is TGCGCCAGCAGCCAAGATCCGGCAAGCAATCAGCCCCAGCATTTT. Protein sequence: CASSQDPASNQPQHF.

The gene calls are TRBV4-1 and TRBJ2-2; the D is unclear. The V and J ends lost 4 bases and 0 bases respectively, with 15 bases between them. The CDR3 length is 17 residues. Germline CDR1 MGHRA, CDR2 YSYEKL. CDR3 residues: CASSLLFGRPNTGELFF. In DNA form, the CDR3 reads TGCGCCAGCAGCCTTCTCTTCGGGCGTCCGAACACCGGGGAGCTGTTTTTT.

This clonotype occurred a few times. The chain carries TRBV7-9 and TRBJ1-1, with 8 bases aligning to TRBD1. After removal of 4 bases from V and 4 bases from J, the junction contained 8 bases not matched to a gene. The CDR3 is 15 residues long. Germline V gives CDR1 SEHNR, CDR2 FQNEAQ (reference sequence). CDR3: CASSSHQGAGTEAFF. In DNA, the CDR3 is TGTGCCAGCAGCTCGCACCAGGGGGCCGGCACTGAAGCTTTCTTT. The whole variable domain, filled in from reference TRBV7-9 and TRBJ1-1, reads DTGVSQNPRHKITKRGQNVTFRCDPISEHNRLYWYRQTLGQGPEFLTYFQNEAQLEKSRLLSDRFSAERPKGSFSTLEIQRTEQGDSAMYLCASSSHQGAGTEAFFGQGTRLTVV.

This clonotype showed up many times. CDR3 coding DNA: TGTGCCAGCAGCCGGGACTTTACGAAGCAGTACTTC. Amino acid sequence: CASSRDFTKQYF. V usage is TRBV12-3 or TRBV12-4 and J usage is TRBJ2-7; D might be TRBD2 (6 bases). Trimming shortened V by 6 bases and J by 8 bases, and 14 bases separated the two germline ends. This CDR3 has 12 residues.

A word on this clonotype: An end of the junction differs from the germline gene, which may be a read error. The V gene is TRBV7-6, the J gene TRBJ2-7; 7 nucleotides align to TRBD1. There are 14 residues in the CDR3. Germline V CDR1 and CDR2: SGHVS, FNYEAQ. The DNA of the CDR3 is TGTGCCTGCAGCTTAGGGACAGAAACCTACGAGCAGTACTTC. This translates into CACSLGTETYEQYF.

This clonotype was counted only a few times. The chain uses TRBV7-9 and TRBJ2-1; D perhaps matches TRBD1 (5 bases). Between the trimmed V and J ends, which lost 0 bases and 3 bases, there was a span of 9 bases. The V gene's germline CDR1 is SEHNR and CDR2 FQNEAQ (reference sequence). This CDR3 spans 15 amino acids. CDR3 DNA sequence: TGTGCCAGCAGCTTAGCGCAAGGGGTCTACAATGAGCAGTTCTTC. This encodes CASSLAQGVYNEQFF.

This clonotype was observed at least ten times. This chain uses TRBV20-1 with TRBJ2-3; 8 positions agree with TRBD1. V shed 6 bases, J shed 4 bases, and the junction held 6 bases outside the gene matches. The germline V gene encodes CDR1 DFQATT and CDR2 SNEGSKA (reference sequence). The CDR3 is 13 residues long. The CDR3 region has the DNA TGCAGTGCAAACAGGGGGATGTCAGATACGCAGTATTTT. This codes for CSANRGMSDTQYF.

The rearrangement joins TRBV28 to TRBJ2-1, with 8 bases that match TRBD2. The V gene end was trimmed by 9 bases and the J gene end by 2 bases; junction bases not matched to a gene: 6. CDR1 MDHEN and CDR2 SYDVKM come from the germline V gene. This CDR3 has 14 residues. This CDR3 reads CASLAGRTYNEQFF. The CDR3 bases are TGTGCCAGTTTAGCGGGGAGGACCTACAATGAGCAGTTCTTC.

This clonotype was observed a few times. Here the CDR3 reads CASSQGPPSGANVLTF. CDR3 DNA: TGTGCCAGCAGCCAAGGTCCTCCCTCTGGGGCCAACGTCCTGACTTTC. The chain employs TRBV3-2 and TRBJ2-6. TRBV3-2 is assigned pseudogene status. This CDR3 spans 16 amino acids.

This clonotype occurred many times. The chain joins TRBV2 to TRBJ1-1; D may be TRBD1 (5 bases). The germline CDR1 and CDR2 sequences are SNHLY and FYNNEI. V was clipped by 8 bases and J by 4 bases, with 14 bases between them. The CDR3 has 13 residues. DNA for the CDR3: TGTGCCAGCGCTCGCTCTGGGGGCACTGAAGCTTTCTTT. Its protein product is CASARSGGTEAFF.

This clonotype appeared a few times. This rearrangement joins TRBV15 to TRBJ1-5; D is undetermined. Germline CDR1 and CDR2: LNHNV and YYDKDF (reference sequence). The CDR3 totals 15 residues. The V gene lost 0 bases and the J gene lost 4 bases, with 10 bases spanning the gap. CDR3 residues: CATSRDLGMNQPQHF. The CDR3 coding sequence is TGTGCCACCAGCAGAGATCTCGGCATGAATCAGCCCCAGCATTTT.

This clonotype was found a few times. The V and J genes are TRBV7-9 and TRBJ1-2; D gene uncertain. V lost 5 bases and J lost 4, with 11 bases in between. CDR1 and CDR2 from the germline V gene are SEHNR and FQNEAQ (reference sequence). The CDR3 has 13 amino acids. The CDR3, as DNA: TGTGCCAGCAGCGGTTACCAAATCTATGGCTACACCTTC. Translation gives CASSGYQIYGYTF.

The chain carries TRBV4-1 and TRBJ1-4; TRBD1 might be the D (6 bases). Germline CDR1 reads MGHRA; CDR2 reads YSYEKL. This CDR3 has 15 amino acids. V was trimmed by 0 bases and J by 8 bases, leaving 13 bases between them. The DNA for the CDR3 is TGCGCCAGCAGCCAAGAGCCAGGGGTTGGGGAAAAACTGTTTTTT. This translates into CASSQEPGVGEKLFF.

This clonotype was counted between two and nine times. V is TRBV19 and J is TRBJ1-5, with D hard to call. The CDR3 extends over 13 amino acids. The V and J ends lost 3 bases and 1 base respectively, with 4 bases between them. Germline lookup yields CDR1 LNHDA and CDR2 SQIVND (reference sequence). Here the CDR3 reads CASSISSNQPQHF. DNA for the CDR3: TGTGCCAGTAGTATTTCGAGCAATCAGCCCCAGCATTTT.

This chain uses TRBV15 with TRBJ2-5; D is unresolved. This CDR3 comprises 13 residues. V was pared by 3 bases and J by 6 bases, with 11 bases between. CDR1 is LNHNV and CDR2 is YYDKDF in the germline V gene (reference sequence). The CDR3 nucleotides read TGTGCCACCAGCAGCATAGATTTCAAGACCCAGTACTTC. It is translated as CATSSIDFKTQYF.

The V call is TRBV7-9, the J call TRBJ2-5; 7 bases agree with TRBD1. The CDR3 totals 14 residues. Germline loops: CDR1 SEHNR, CDR2 FQNEAQ (reference sequence). The ends lost 8 bases at V and 2 bases at J; junction bases unmatched: 8. The CDR3 loop is CASGIGTAQETQYF. CDR3 nucleotides: TGTGCCAGCGGCATCGGGACAGCGCAAGAGACCCAGTACTTC.

Details on this clonotype: A much larger clone lies a single base off, so this may be a read error. This chain links TRBV3-1 with TRBJ2-6; a weak D match, TRBD1 (5 bases). The CDR3 runs 15 residues. Germline CDR1 is LGHDT and CDR2 is YNNKEL (reference sequence). The CDR3 coding sequence is TGTGCCAGCAGCCAAGATTCTACTGGGGCCAACGTCCTGCCTTTC. It translates to CASSQDSTGANVLPF.

In its sample, this clonotype was seen a few times. The junction departs from germline at one end; a sequencing error may be responsible. V gene TRBV4-3 combines with J gene TRBJ2-1, with 8 bases identical to TRBD2. CDR3 length equals 17 residues. Per the germline V gene, CDR1 is LGHNA and CDR2 is YSLEER. Here the CDR3 DNA reads TGCGCCAGCAGCCAAGATCGCCTAGCGGGCAGATACAATGAGCAGTCCTTC. As protein: CASSQDRLAGRYNEQSF.